This TCR beta chain comes out of a study of shared clonotypes between healthy human individuals. Study results and limitations: Richness estimates generally favored naive over memory subsets. Clonotype sharing across donors was expected to vary with sequencing depth.

To note about this clone: The antigen is undetermined.

The assay was run at deep level. Here immunoSEQ multiplex PCR was the method, and the copy in TCRdb shows in-frame clones only, minus some. The table lists just over 2,000,000 clones, about 95% of them singletons. V lost 0 bases to trimming and J lost 7 bases; unmatched junction nucleotides: 8. CDR1 is LGHNA and CDR2 is YSLEER in the germline V gene. The CDR3 has 15 residues. CD45RO negativity and positive selection for CCR7 defined naive CD8 cells, a population that excluded terminally differentiated effector memory CD45RA+ cells. The TCR originated in a man younger than 35 in good health. The rearrangement uses TRBV4-3 and TRBJ1-2, with 7 bases identical to TRBD1. Sequenced sample: naive CD8+ T cells sorted from blood. Here the CDR3 DNA reads TGCGCCAGCAGCCAAGATACCAGGGGGTCGAGTGGCTACACCTTC. Translating gives CASSQDTRGSSGYTF.